This T cell receptor (beta chain) was profiled in a study of cytomegalovirus exposure and HLA in healthy donors (dated by TCRdb to the late 2010s). At the level of the whole study: The 500 to 800 repertoires of the first cohort and the approximately 130 validation repertoires were produced on the same platform, according to a later analysis. The study was designed to test whether signatures of past pathogen exposure could be identified by cataloging public T cell receptors. In addition to the first cohort of approximately 670 subjects, a separate validation cohort of approximately 120 different subjects was used. High-throughput TCR immunosequencing, statistical association of individual TCRs with disease status, and machine learning were combined to predict cytomegalovirus infection status.

The donors were included in the validation cohort of approximately 120 subjects, a group kept apart from the roughly 700-subject first cohort. This clone was observed a handful of times. Its cognate antigen has yet to be identified. Qualities for individual bases were not recorded, and no much larger clone is one base off. Results the study describes overall, beyond this receptor: In a later analysis, TCRs clustered in the first cohort were found to also tend to co-occur in the 120 or so validation repertoires, with approximately 93% of cluster scores above 0. Three of the identified cytomegalovirus-associated TCR beta chains were confirmed in vitro to be specific for cytomegalovirus antigens. The study listed 164 TCR beta chains as associated with cytomegalovirus. Across donors, most TCR sequences were observed very rarely, whereas some public TCRs were present in many individuals. It was suggested by the authors that the approach could potentially be generalized to other disease states and immunological phenotypes. The classifier was reported to diagnose cytomegalovirus status with high specificity and sensitivity in both the original cohort and the validation cohort. A later analysis lacked HLA typing for the validation cohort, so it scored co-occurrence in that cohort across all 110 or so repertoires.

Library preparation employed the immunoSEQ multiplex PCR assay. For the original study's pipeline: To diagnose cytomegalovirus status from the catalog of TCR beta chain sequences, a statistical classification framework was built. The table comes from immuneACCESS by way of TCRdb, which keeps in-frame sequences with V and J called. Part of the clones is missing from these tables; in studies checked, under half for an unresolved V gene and the rest for unknown reasons. The V and J calls and clone size were taken over from that table, and D and trimming were inferred from the DNA. A total of approximately 220,000 clones appear in this sample, around nine tenths of them only once. The ten largest clones capture about 2.8% of the sample. The receptor was derived from a man between 18 and 29 years old in good health and CMV-seronegative. Material: PBMCs.

CDR3 loop: CASSFGQGVNIQYF. The nucleotide sequence reads as follows: TGTGCCAGCAGCTTCGGACAGGGGGTGAACATTCAGTACTTC. The V and J segments used are TRBV7-2 and TRBJ2-4; a stretch of 10 junction bases matches TRBD1. Trimming accounts for 3 bases at V and 7 bases at J, while the number of junction bases matched to no gene is 3. Taken from cysteine to phenylalanine, the CDR3 has 14 residues. Only CDR3 DNA remains: 42 bases, in frame from the first base. Sequences SGHTA (CDR1) and FQGNSA (CDR2) are obtained from the germline V gene.